Listed below are T cell receptor beta chains from one sample, sequenced in a study of blood T cell repertoires in COVID-19. Profiling relied on immunoSEQ multiplex PCR, and the TCRdb table lists in-frame clones only, not all of them. In the table there are around 300,000 clones, around 90% of which are singletons. The sequenced material came from PBMCs or T cells enriched from blood (not recorded which). These receptors all stem from a woman aged 25 to 39 who had recovered from COVID-19. Each CDR3 is given with its conserved first and last residue. A D gene is named only where the DNA matches it firmly. Size tells how often a clone was seen (once, few, many) or the class of an expanded clone, and some rows leave it out.

D	size	V	J	CDR3	DNA
TRBD2	once	TRBV5-1	TRBJ2-3	CASSSRGGKYF	TGCGCCAGCAGCTCCCGGGGGGGAAAATATTTT
TRBD2	NA	TRBV5-1	TRBJ2-5	CASSTQPGLAGGRKTQYF	TGCGCCAGCAGCACACAACCGGGACTAGCGGGAGGACGGAAGACCCAGTACTTC
TRBD1	NA	TRBV5-4	TRBJ2-7	CASRETGAYEQYF	TGTGCCAGCAGAGAGACAGGGGCCTACGAGCAGTACTTC
TRBD1	NA	TRBV4-3	TRBJ1-2	CASSQDRGRSSVYGYTF	TGCGCCAGCAGCCAAGACAGGGGGCGATCTTCGGTCTATGGCTACACCTTC
TRBD2	NA	TRBV4-2	TRBJ2-1	CASSQDEAAGTYNEQFF	TGTGCCAGCAGCCAAGATGAGGCAGCGGGAACTTACAATGAGCAGTTCTTC
TRBD2	NA	TRBV7-2	TRBJ2-3	CASSLGGTSGSTDTQYF	TGTGCCAGCAGCTTAGGGGGGACTAGCGGAAGCACAGATACGCAGTATTTT
NA	once	TRBV27	TRBJ2-1	CASSLGDSRNEQFF	TGTGCCAGCAGTTTAGGAGACTCTCGCAATGAGCAGTTCTTC
TRBD2	NA	TRBV5-1	TRBJ2-2	CASSQGASGRAGNTGELFF	TGCGCCAGCAGCCAAGGGGCTAGCGGGAGAGCTGGAAACACCGGGGAGCTGTTTTTT
TRBD2	once	TRBV7-2	TRBJ2-1	CASSPSSGRQYNEQFF	TGTGCCAGCAGCCCCTCTAGCGGGAGGCAGTACAATGAGCAGTTCTTC
TRBD1	once	TRBV4-2	TRBJ1-2	CASSPTGGPYGYTF	TGTGCCAGCAGCCCGACAGGGGGCCCCTATGGCTACACCTTC
TRBD1	NA	TRBV28	TRBJ1-6	CATGDSISYNSPLHF	TGTGCTACAGGGGACTCCATCTCCTATAATTCACCCCTCCACTTT
NA	NA	TRBV27	TRBJ2-5	CASSLSGVETQYF	TGTGCCAGCAGTTTATCCGGGGTAGAGACCCAGTACTTC
NA	NA	TRBV28	TRBJ2-2	CASSPPGEPGELFF	TGTGCCAGCAGTCCCCCCGGTGAGCCCGGGGAGCTGTTTTTT
TRBD1	NA	TRBV24-1	TRBJ2-7	CATSSTGRHEQYF	TGTGCCACCAGCTCGACAGGGCGGCACGAGCAGTACTTC
TRBD2	NA	TRBV30	TRBJ2-7	CAWSALGGSYEQYF	TGTGCCTGGAGCGCCCTTGGCGGGAGCTACGAGCAGTACTTC
TRBD1	NA	TRBV30	TRBJ1-1	CAWSARRGSEAFF	TGTGCCTGGAGTGCTCGCAGGGGGAGTGAAGCTTTCTTT
TRBD1	once	TRBV7-2	TRBJ2-1	CASRSPGTGGPNEQFF	TGTGCCAGCAGATCACCCGGGACAGGGGGCCCGAATGAGCAGTTCTTC
TRBD2	NA	TRBV10-3	TRBJ2-1	CAIRNSGSLYNEQFF	TGTGCCATCAGGAATAGCGGGAGCCTTTACAATGAGCAGTTCTTC
NA	NA	TRBV27	TRBJ2-7	CASLYEQYF	TGTGCCAGTCTCTACGAGCAGTACTTC
TRBD1	NA	TRBV4-3	TRBJ2-7	CASSQDPGTGGSEQYF	TGCGCCAGCAGCCAAGATCCAGGAACAGGGGGTTCCGAGCAGTACTTC
NA	NA	TRBV7-3	TRBJ2-3	CASSPQGRGTDTQYF	TGTGCCAGCAGCCCACAGGGCAGGGGCACAGATACGCAGTATTTT
TRBD2	once	TRBV6-2/TRBV6-3	TRBJ2-5	CASSRGLAGLKTQYF	TGTGCCAGCAGTCGAGGACTAGCGGGACTAAAGACCCAGTACTTC
TRBD2	few	TRBV4-1	TRBJ2-2	CASSPLAGGDGELFF	TGCGCCAGCAGCCCACTAGCGGGAGGCGACGGGGAGCTGTTTTTT